The entry below describes one T cell receptor (beta chain). Only in-frame clones appear in the TCRdb table, and some are missing; sequencing was by immunoSEQ multiplex PCR. The table lists 190,000 or so clones, 85% of them singletons. The data stem from a study of blood T cell repertoires in COVID-19. Trimming stripped 2 bases from V and 0 bases from J, with 8 bases between. This CDR3 has 16 residues. The germline V gene has CDR1 MNHEY and CDR2 SMNVEV (reference sequence). The sample consisted of PBMCs or T cells enriched from blood (not recorded which). This clonotype was obtained from a man in his forties who had recovered from COVID-19. The genes are TRBV27 and TRBJ1-6; D possibly corresponds to TRBD1 (5 bases). The CDR3 is CASSLGQGSYNSPLHF. The CDR3 DNA is TGTGCCAGCAGTTTAGGGCAGGGCTCCTATAATTCACCCCTCCACTTT.